The entry that follows covers one TCR beta chain sequence. The data were obtained in a study of shared T cell receptors in the human thymus. Profiled with immunoSEQ multiplex PCR; TCRdb holds only in-frame clones, not every one. The data show approximately 400,000 clones, with about 95% seen just once and roughly 0.021% held by the top ten. CDR3 length: 15 amino acids. Germline CDR1 and CDR2: MDHEN and SYDVKM. V lost 7 bases and J 1 base, leaving 16 bases between the germline ends. The sequenced sample was thymocytes. The V gene is TRBV28, the J gene TRBJ1-1; D is perhaps TRBD1 (5 bases). This clonotype originated in a human donor. CDR3 sequence reads: CASTPAGAPNTEAFF. The CDR3 DNA is TGTGCCAGCACCCCCGCCGGGGCACCGAACACTGAAGCTTTCTTT.